This entry lists 8 T cell receptor beta chains sequenced from one sample in a study of monozygotic twins with inflammatory bowel disease (dated by TCRdb to between 2019 and 2020). The library was obtained by 5' RACE. Instrument on record: Illumina HiSeq 2500. The reads went through TCRdb reprocessing, and each CDR3 protein sequence gets one entry with no DNA. The sample has approximately 400,000 distinct CDR3 sequences on record. Under 3% of the sample goes to the ten largest clones. Material for sequencing was blood. These receptors all come from a human donor with ulcerative colitis or Crohn's disease, or a healthy co-twin of an affected twin (not recorded which).

This chain joins TRBV5-1 and TRBJ2-2. Germline lookup yields CDR1 SGHRS and CDR2 YFSETQ. The CDR3 sequence is 15 residues long. The CDR3 region is CASSGVGSDTGELFF.

This chain links TRBV4-3 with TRBJ1-4; TCRdb calls TRBD1, which cannot be checked without DNA. Germline V gene lookup returns CDR1 LGHNA and CDR2 YSLEER. The CDR3 totals 15 residues. The CDR3 is CASSHTQTGMKKLFF.

The chain carries TRBV15 and TRBJ1-5; TCRdb outputs TRBD1, but without DNA this stays unchecked. Germline CDR1 is LNHNV and CDR2 is YYDKDF (reference sequence). The CDR3 contains 14 residues. Here the CDR3 reads CATSPDGGGQPQHF.

This rearrangement joins TRBV12-3 or TRBV12-4 to TRBJ1-1. This CDR3 comprises 12 residues. CDR3 amino acids: CASSPGDTEAFF.

This chain joins TRBV6-1 and TRBJ2-3. The germline CDR1 and CDR2 sequences are MNHNS and SASEGT. This CDR3 region has 16 residues. The CDR3 reads CASSELGRTSTDTQYF.

This chain joins TRBV7-9 and TRBJ2-7; TCRdb's D gene call, TRBD2, goes unchecked for lack of DNA. CDR3 length: 15 residues. Germline-derived CDR1 and CDR2 are SEHNR and FQNEAQ (reference sequence). This CDR3 is CASSSISGATYEQYF.

This chain connects TRBV9 to TRBJ1-5. CDR3 length: 15 amino acids. CDR1 SGDLS and CDR2 YYNGEE come from the germline V gene. CDR3: CASSVDIGPNQPQHF.

CDR3 region: CASSLPAVTVTEAFF. J is TRBJ1-1 and V is TRBV28. The CDR3 has 15 residues. Germline V gene data show CDR1 as MDHEN and CDR2 as SYDVKM.